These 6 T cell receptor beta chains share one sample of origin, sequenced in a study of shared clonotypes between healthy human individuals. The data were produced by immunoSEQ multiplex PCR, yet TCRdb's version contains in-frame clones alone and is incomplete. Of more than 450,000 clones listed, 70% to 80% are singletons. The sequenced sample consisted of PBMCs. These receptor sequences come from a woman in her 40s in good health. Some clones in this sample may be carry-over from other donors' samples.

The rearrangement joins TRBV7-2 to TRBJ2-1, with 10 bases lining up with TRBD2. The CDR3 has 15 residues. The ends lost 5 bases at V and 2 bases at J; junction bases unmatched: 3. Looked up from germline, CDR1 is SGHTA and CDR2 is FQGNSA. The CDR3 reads CASSELAGPYNEQFF. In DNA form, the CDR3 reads TGTGCCAGCAGCGAACTAGCGGGACCCTACAATGAGCAGTTCTTC.

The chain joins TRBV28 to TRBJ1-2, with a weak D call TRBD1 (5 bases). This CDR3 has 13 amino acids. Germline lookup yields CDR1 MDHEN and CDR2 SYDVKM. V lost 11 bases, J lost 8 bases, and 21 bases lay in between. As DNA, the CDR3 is TGTGCCCTGCAAGACCCTCTAGGGGAGGGCTACACCTTC. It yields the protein CALQDPLGEGYTF.

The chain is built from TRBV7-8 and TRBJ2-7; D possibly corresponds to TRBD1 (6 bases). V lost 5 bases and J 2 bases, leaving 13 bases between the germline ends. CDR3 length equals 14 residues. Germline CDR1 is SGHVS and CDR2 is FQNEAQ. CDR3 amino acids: CASSRRDITYEQYF. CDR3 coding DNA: TGTGCCAGCAGCCGCCGGGACATTACCTACGAGCAGTACTTC.

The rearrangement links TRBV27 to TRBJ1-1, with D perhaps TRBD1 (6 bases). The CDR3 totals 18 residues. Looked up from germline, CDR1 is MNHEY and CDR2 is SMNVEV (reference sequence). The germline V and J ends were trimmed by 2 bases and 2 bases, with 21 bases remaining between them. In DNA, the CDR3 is TGTGCCAGCAGTTTAAGGACAGTAAGTCCGGGGTGTAACACTGAAGCTTTCTTT. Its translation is CASSLRTVSPGCNTEAFF.

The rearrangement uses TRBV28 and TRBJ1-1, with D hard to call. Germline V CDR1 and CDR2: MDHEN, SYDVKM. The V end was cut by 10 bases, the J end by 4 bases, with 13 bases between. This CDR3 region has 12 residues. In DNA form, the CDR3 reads TGTGCCACAGAAAAGGAGGGCACTGAAGCTTTCTTT. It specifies CATEKEGTEAFF.

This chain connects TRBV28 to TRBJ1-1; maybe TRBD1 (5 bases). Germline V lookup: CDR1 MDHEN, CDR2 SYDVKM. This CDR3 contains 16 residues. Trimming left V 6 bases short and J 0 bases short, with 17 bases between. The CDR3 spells CASSSPGESLNTEAFF. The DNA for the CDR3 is TGTGCCAGCAGCTCCCCGGGGGAAAGCCTGAACACTGAAGCTTTCTTT.